This TCR beta chain was profiled in a study of T-cell reconstitution after alpha-beta-depleted transplantation in children. Preparation of the TCRbeta library used unique molecular identifiers. TCRdb itself ran the PCR reads through MiXCR, one entry per CDR3 protein. The repertoire has a few hundred thousand distinct CDR3 sequences, approximately 41% of them found once; the top ten carry roughly 27%. Study-wide results and caveats: There were some patients whose high TCRbeta diversity at day 60 came from surviving recipient T cells and thymic progenitors.

Germline V gives CDR1 MDHEN, CDR2 SYDVKM. V lost 3 bases, J lost 6 bases, and 21 bases lay in between. The CDR3 is made up of 18 amino acids. This clonotype was recorded many times. Its antigen is undetermined. This TCR was recovered from a girl aged 2 to 10 with aplastic anemia, due to receive a stem cell transplant. The genes are TRBV28 and TRBJ1-6; D possibly corresponds to TRBD1 (5 bases). Source: PBMCs, taken before TCRalphabeta/CD19-depleted stem cell transplant. CDR3 in DNA: TGTGCCAGCAGTTTTACAGGACCGTTACTAAGTGGTAATTCACCCCTCCACTTT. Its protein product is CASSFTGPLLSGNSPLHF.